This T cell receptor (beta chain) was obtained from a study of HIV-infected children after antiretroviral therapy interruption. Comment on this clonotype: No antigen is known for it. A much larger clone sits a single nucleotide away, making a read error possible.

Study-level results: Naive CD4+ sequences overlapped less between time points once interruption began. By the end of treatment interruption, naive CD4+ clonality (Gini) increased.

Germline V CDR1 and CDR2: MDHEN, SYDVKM. This CDR3 spans 12 amino acids. The sample's treatment: PENTA 11 planned treatment interruption arm or continuous ART arm. At least 24 weeks of at least three-drug ART, in children 2 to 15 years. Sorting from thawed PBMCs isolated naive CD4+ CD45RA+ CD45RO- T cells. A 3' RACE protocol on RNA, with unique molecular identifiers, produced the TCR library. Via MiXCR, TCRdb re-called the 3' RACE reads, giving one row per CDR3 protein. The sample lists about 89,000 distinct CDR3 sequences; approximately 6.9% were seen once. The chain has TRBV28 and TRBJ1-1, with 7 bases aligning to TRBD1. This TCR came from a pool of human donors with HIV. This specimen consisted of CD45RA+ CD4+ T cells from PBMCs, pooled from several time points, obtained from a donor given antiretroviral therapy, either interrupted or continuous. Documented subset: naive CD4+ CD45RA+ CD45RO- T cells. CDR3: CASSLVRGRTLF. DNA of the CDR3: TGTGCCAGCAGTTTAGTCAGGGGGAGGACTCTCTTT. Supplemented by reference TRBV28 and TRBJ1-1, the full variable domain reads DVKVTQSSRYLVKRTGEKVFLECVQDMDHENMFWYRQDPGLGLRLIYFSYDVKMKEKGDIPEGYSVSREKKERFSLILESASTNQTSMYLCASSLVRGRTLFGQGTRLTVV.